What follows are 6 T cell receptor beta chains derived from one specimen sequenced in a study of CD8+ T cells in alopecia areata. The treatment is: oral pan-JAK inhibitor, 5-10 mg twice daily. Reverse transcribed after extraction, RNA yielded cDNA as the sequencing template. TCRdb keeps only in-frame clones here, not all; method: immunoSEQ multiplex PCR. The profile shows a few hundred thousand clones, more than 30% of them singletons. This specimen was CD4+ T cells sorted from blood, taken at approximately week 34, from a patient treated with tofacitinib. The source of these receptors is a human donor with alopecia areata.

This clone appeared a few times. This sequence joins TRBV6-1 and TRBJ2-3; unclear D gene. Germline V gene data show CDR1 as MNHNS and CDR2 as SASEGT. V lost 3 bases, J lost 8 bases, and 9 bases lay in between. This CDR3 spans 12 amino acids. CDR3 sequence reads: CASSEVGGTQYF. The CDR3 coding sequence is TGTGCCAGCAGTGAGGTTGGTGGTACGCAGTATTTT.

The V call is TRBV5-1, the J call TRBJ2-7; TRBD1 matches at 7 bases. V lost 1 base, J lost 5 bases, and 9 bases stayed unmatched. The CDR3 has 15 residues. Germline V lookup: CDR1 SGHRS, CDR2 YFSETQ. CDR3 sequence (DNA): TGCGCCAGCAGCTTGAAAAGGGGGCTCAGGAACGAGCAGTACTTC. Protein: CASSLKRGLRNEQYF.

This clone was counted a few times. The chain is built from TRBV4-2 and TRBJ2-3; 8 nucleotides line up with TRBD2. The junction had 13 bases not matched to a gene; V was cut back by 4 bases and J by 4 bases. The germline CDR1 and CDR2 sequences are LGHNA and YNFKEQ. This CDR3 comprises 17 residues. CDR3 bases: TGTGCCAGCAGCCCCTCAACTGGGCGGGGGGCATCAGATACGCAGTATTTT. This codes for CASSPSTGRGASDTQYF.

The rearrangement joins TRBV14 to TRBJ2-2, with 7 bases fitting TRBD1. Germline CDR1 SGHDN, CDR2 FVKESK. The CDR3 runs 14 residues. Losses at the gene ends were 7 bases for V and 0 bases for J; bases not matched to a gene: 2. CDR3 sequence (DNA): TGTGCCAGCAAGGGACAGCCGAACACCGGGGAGCTGTTTTTT. This translates into CASKGQPNTGELFF.

The chain carries TRBV15 and TRBJ1-6; 9 nucleotides match TRBD1. From germline, CDR1 is LNHNV and CDR2 YYDKDF (reference sequence). J lost 0 bases, V lost 1 base, and 16 bases had no gene match. The CDR3 totals 22 residues. As DNA, the CDR3 is TGTGCCACCAGCAGAGCATTAAAGGGGACAGGGTGGATAAGCTCCTATAATTCACCCCTCCACTTT. This codes for CATSRALKGTGWISSYNSPLHF. Combining the CDR3 with reference TRBV15 and TRBJ1-6 gives the whole variable domain DAMVIQNPRYQVTQFGKPVTLSCSQTLNHNVMYWYQQKSSQAPKLLFHYYDKDFNNEADTPDNFQSRRPNTSFCFLDIRSPGLGDTAMYLCATSRALKGTGWISSYNSPLHFGNGTRLTVT.

For the CDR3, the DNA is TGTGCCAGCGGCTCCTTATCTAGCTCTGGAAACACCATATATTTT. It specifies CASGSLSSSGNTIYF. This sequence joins TRBV5-6 and TRBJ1-3; no firm D call. Germline V gene data show CDR1 as SGHDT and CDR2 as YYEEEE. The CDR3 is made up of 15 amino acids. V lost 7 bases to trimming and J lost 0 bases, with 14 bases between them.